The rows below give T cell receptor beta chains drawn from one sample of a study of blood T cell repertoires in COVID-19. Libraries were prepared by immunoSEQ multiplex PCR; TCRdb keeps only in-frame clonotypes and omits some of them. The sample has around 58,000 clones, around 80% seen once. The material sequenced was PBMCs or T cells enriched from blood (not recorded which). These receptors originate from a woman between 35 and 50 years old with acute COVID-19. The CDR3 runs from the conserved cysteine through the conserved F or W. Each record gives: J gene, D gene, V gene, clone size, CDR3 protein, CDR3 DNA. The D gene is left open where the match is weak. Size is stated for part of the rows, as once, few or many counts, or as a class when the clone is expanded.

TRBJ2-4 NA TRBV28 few CASGPGVDIQYF TGTGCCAGCGGACCGGGGGTGGACATTCAGTACTTC
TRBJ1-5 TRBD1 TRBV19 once CASSTGTGKQPQHF TGTGCCAGTAGCACCGGGACAGGGAAACAGCCCCAGCATTTT
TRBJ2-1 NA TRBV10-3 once CAVGRSGYNEQFF TGTGCCGTTGGTAGGTCGGGCTACAATGAGCAGTTCTTC
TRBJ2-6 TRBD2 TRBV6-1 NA CASSARGGSGANVLTF TGTGCCAGCAGTGCACGGGGGGGCTCTGGGGCCAACGTCCTGACTTTC
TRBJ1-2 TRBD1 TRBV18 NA CASSPGQGVPTIYGYTF TGTGCCAGCTCACCGGGACAGGGGGTTCCCACTATCTATGGCTACACCTTC
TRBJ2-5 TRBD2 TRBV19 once CASMASGGYQETQYF TGTGCCAGTATGGCTAGCGGGGGGTACCAAGAGACCCAGTACTTC
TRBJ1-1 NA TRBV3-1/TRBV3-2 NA CASSPRAINTEAFF TGTGCCAGCAGCCCCCGCGCGATAAACACTGAAGCTTTCTTT
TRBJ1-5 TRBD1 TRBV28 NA CASRWTGLNQPQHF TGTGCCAGCAGGTGGACAGGCCTAAATCAGCCCCAGCATTTT
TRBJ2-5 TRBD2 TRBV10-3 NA CAISAHTLAGDLQETQYF TGTGCCATCAGCGCCCACACTCTAGCGGGAGACCTGCAAGAGACCCAGTACTTC
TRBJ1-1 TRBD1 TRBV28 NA CASSSTGVRAFF TGTGCCAGCAGTAGCACAGGGGTCAGGGCTTTCTTT
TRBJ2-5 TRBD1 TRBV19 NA CASGVTGGGETQYF TGTGCCAGCGGCGTGACAGGGGGCGGAGAGACCCAGTACTTC
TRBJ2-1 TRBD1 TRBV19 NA CASSNGQGKYNEQFF TGTGCCAGTAGTAACGGACAGGGGAAATACAATGAGCAGTTCTTC
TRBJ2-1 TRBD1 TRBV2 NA CASRRRTGGGDEQFF TGTGCCAGCAGACGACGGACAGGGGGGGGAGATGAGCAGTTCTTC
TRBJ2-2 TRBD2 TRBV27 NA CASSPRTSGGPGELFF TGTGCCAGCAGTCCCAGGACTAGCGGGGGGCCCGGGGAGCTGTTTTTT
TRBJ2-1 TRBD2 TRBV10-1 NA CASSEPPGGGALNEQFF TGCGCCAGCAGTGAGCCCCCGGGCGGGGGGGCGTTAAATGAGCAGTTCTTC
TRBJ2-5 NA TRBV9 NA CASSVGARVVETQYF TGTGCCAGCAGCGTAGGAGCCAGGGTGGTGGAGACCCAGTACTTC
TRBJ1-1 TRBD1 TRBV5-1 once CASSMGGQFSDDKAFF TGCGCCAGCAGCATGGGGGGACAGTTTTCTGATGATAAAGCTTTCTTT
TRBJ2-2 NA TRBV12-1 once CASSSSGATGELFF TGTGCCAGCAGCTCTAGCGGGGCGACCGGGGAGCTGTTTTTT
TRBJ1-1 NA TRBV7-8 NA CASSPAIEAFF TGTGCCAGCAGCCCCGCTATCGAAGCTTTCTTT
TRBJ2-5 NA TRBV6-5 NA CASATGLGETQYF TGTGCCAGCGCCACAGGATTAGGAGAGACCCAGTACTTC
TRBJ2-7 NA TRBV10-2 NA CASSLGQILDEQYF TGCGCCAGCAGTCTCGGACAGATTCTGGACGAGCAGTACTTC
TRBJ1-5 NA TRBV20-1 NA CSASRSKRAGLDQPQHF TGCAGTGCTAGTCGATCGAAAAGGGCAGGGTTGGATCAGCCCCAGCATTTT
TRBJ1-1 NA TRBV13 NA CASSFRGNTEAFF TGTGCCAGCAGCTTCAGGGGGAACACTGAAGCTTTCTTT
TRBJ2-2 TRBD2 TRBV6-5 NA CASRGLAGGVGELFF TGTGCCAGCAGAGGACTAGCGGGAGGCGTCGGGGAGCTGTTTTTT
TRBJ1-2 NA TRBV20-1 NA CSASLQGLYGYTF TGCAGTGCTAGTCTTCAGGGACTCTATGGCTACACCTTC
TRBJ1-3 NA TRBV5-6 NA CASSSPSRRDSGNTIYF TGTGCCAGCAGCTCCCCGTCTCGCAGGGACTCTGGAAACACCATATATTTT
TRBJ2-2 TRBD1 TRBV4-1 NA CASSQDSDRGTGELFF TGCGCCAGCAGCCAAGACTCCGACAGGGGCACCGGGGAGCTGTTTTTT
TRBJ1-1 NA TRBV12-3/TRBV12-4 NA CASGLQVNTEAFF TGTGCCAGCGGATTACAGGTTAACACTGAAGCTTTCTTT
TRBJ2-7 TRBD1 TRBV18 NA CASSPGTGDDEQYF TGTGCCAGCTCACCCGGGACAGGGGACGACGAGCAGTACTTC
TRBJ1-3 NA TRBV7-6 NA CASSLIGQSGNTIYF TGTGCCAGCAGCTTAATCGGACAGTCTGGAAACACCATATATTTT
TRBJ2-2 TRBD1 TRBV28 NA CASSPRTGGSGELFF TGTGCCAGCAGTCCGCGGACAGGGGGCAGCGGGGAGCTGTTTTTT
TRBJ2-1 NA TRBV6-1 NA CASSSGLEYNEQFF TGTGCCAGCAGTTCGGGACTGGAATACAATGAGCAGTTCTTC
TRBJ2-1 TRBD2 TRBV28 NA CASSGPSGGNEQFF TGTGCCAGCAGTGGGCCTAGCGGGGGCAATGAGCAGTTCTTC
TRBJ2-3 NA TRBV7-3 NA CASSDGTGSDTQYF TGTGCCAGCAGCGACGGTACAGGATCAGATACGCAGTATTTT
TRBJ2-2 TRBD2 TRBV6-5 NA CASSPSTSPGELFF TGTGCCAGCAGTCCTTCGACTAGCCCCGGGGAGCTGTTTTTT
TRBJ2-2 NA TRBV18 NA CASSSSDSSNTGELFF TGTGCCAGCTCATCGTCGGACAGCTCGAACACCGGGGAGCTGTTTTTT
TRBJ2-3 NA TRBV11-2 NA CASSLAGRKTDTQYF TGTGCCAGCAGCTTGGCAGGGAGGAAAACAGATACGCAGTATTTT
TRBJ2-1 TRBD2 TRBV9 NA CASSVEWAGGPGLEQFF TGTGCCAGCAGCGTAGAGTGGGCGGGAGGGCCAGGTTTGGAGCAGTTCTTC
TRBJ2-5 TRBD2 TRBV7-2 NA CASSFQGGQETQYF TGTGCCAGCAGCTTTCAGGGAGGGCAAGAGACCCAGTACTTC
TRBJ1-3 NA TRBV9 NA CASSVASSGNTIYF TGTGCCAGCAGCGTAGCCAGCTCTGGAAACACCATATATTTT
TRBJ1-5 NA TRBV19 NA CASSIPGGVGHKPQHF TGTGCCAGTAGTATCCCGGGAGGGGTCGGGCACAAGCCCCAGCATTTT
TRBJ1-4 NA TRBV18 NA CASSPLGATNEKLFF TGTGCCAGCTCACCTTTAGGGGCCACTAATGAAAAACTGTTTTTT
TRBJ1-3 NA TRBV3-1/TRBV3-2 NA CASSQGWGGGNTIYF TGTGCCAGCAGCCAAGGCTGGGGAGGTGGAAACACCATATATTTT
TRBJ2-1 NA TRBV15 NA CATSRDFSGEQFF TGTGCCACCAGCAGAGATTTTTCGGGAGAGCAGTTCTTC
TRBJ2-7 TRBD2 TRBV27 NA CASSLSAGSYEQYF TGTGCCAGCAGTTTATCAGCGGGATCCTACGAGCAGTACTTC
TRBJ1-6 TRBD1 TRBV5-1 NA CASSTRVTGDSPLHF TGCGCCAGCAGCACAAGGGTGACAGGGGATTCACCCCTCCACTTT